The present T cell receptor (beta chain) was sequenced within a study of CD8 T cells in ankylosing spondylitis. The V gene's germline CDR1 is SGHTA and CDR2 FQGTGA. This CDR3 is 15 amino acids long. Deletions cut 0 bases from V and 3 bases from J, with 12 bases between. TCRdb re-derived calls from the 5' RACE reads in MiXCR, one entry per CDR3 protein. The sample yields approximately 400,000 distinct CDR3 sequences, 15% to 20% seen once. The study's findings and limits: Several highly homologous variants formed a TCR beta motif that appeared characteristic of ankylosing spondylitis blood. Reports say disease-linked clones showed up significantly more in matched ankylosing spondylitis synovial fluid.

Worth noting for this clonotype: Its antigen is still unknown.

This clonotype originated in a male donor with ankylosing spondylitis. Material for sequencing was blood, either unsorted or a sorted T cell fraction (not recorded which). The chain has TRBV7-3 and TRBJ2-7; D gene ambiguous. The CDR3 spells CASSLTSGWDYEQYF. The CDR3 nucleotides are TGTGCCAGCAGCTTAACTTCGGGCTGGGACTACGAGCAGTACTTC.